A single sample is the source of the 9 T cell receptor beta chains below, sequenced in a study of sequential checkpoint blockade in melanoma. Regarding treatment: randomized to nivolumab then ipilimumab (arm A) or the reverse (arm B). The data were produced by immunoSEQ multiplex PCR, yet TCRdb's version contains in-frame clones alone and is incomplete. This table has approximately 23,000 clones, roughly 80% appearing once. Sample: CD8+ T cells sorted from blood (inferred from file names), taken from a patient given nivolumab and ipilimumab in sequence. Receptors were obtained from a human donor with melanoma.

The rearrangement links TRBV27 to TRBJ2-7; possible D gene TRBD2, 5 bases. The V gene lost 4 bases and the J gene lost 3 bases, with 10 bases spanning the gap. CDR3 length equals 13 residues. Germline V gene lookup returns CDR1 MNHEY and CDR2 SMNVEV (reference sequence). Here the CDR3 DNA reads TGTGCCAGCAGTTCCTATGACTACTACGAGCAGTACTTC. Its translation: CASSSYDYYEQYF.

The CDR3 bases are TGTGCCAGCAGTCAGGTTGAGACAGGGAATTCACCCCTCCACTTT. This sequence encodes CASSQVETGNSPLHF. The V and J genes are TRBV2 and TRBJ1-6; 7 nucleotides match TRBD1. V gave up 5 bases and J gave up 7 bases; unmatched junction bases: 8. The germline V gene encodes CDR1 SNHLY and CDR2 FYNNEI. The CDR3 runs to 15 residues.

The chain joins TRBV7-2 to TRBJ2-7; tentative D call: TRBD2 (6 bases). This CDR3 is 14 amino acids long. Germline values: CDR1 SGHTA, CDR2 FQGNSA. Trimming stripped 5 bases from V and 1 base from J, with 12 bases between. The chain's CDR3 is CASSHTGLSYEQYF. The CDR3 coding sequence is TGTGCCAGCAGCCACACGGGACTTTCCTACGAGCAGTACTTC.

The chain recombines TRBV4-2 with TRBJ2-7; D may be TRBD2 (6 bases). The germline CDR1 and CDR2 sequences are LGHNA and YNFKEQ. The CDR3 spans 12 residues. V lost 5 bases and J 2 bases, leaving 7 bases between the germline ends. CDR3 coding DNA: TGTGCCAGCAGCGGGACTCCCTACGAGCAGTACTTC. The encoded protein is CASSGTPYEQYF.

The V and J genes are TRBV2 and TRBJ1-2; 7 bases line up with TRBD1. Germline V gives CDR1 SNHLY, CDR2 FYNNEI. Germline trimming cut 7 bases from V and 6 bases from J; bases unmatched to any gene: 8. The length of the CDR3 is 13 residues. This chain's CDR3 is CASNLGGADGYTF. The CDR3 DNA sequence: TGTGCCAGCAACTTAGGGGGCGCGGATGGCTACACCTTC.

This clone occurred a few times. Mismatch with germline at one junction end may stem from a read error. This chain uses TRBV29-1 with TRBJ2-6; 10 nucleotides line up with TRBD2. The CDR3 covers 16 residues. Germline CDR1 reads SQVTM; CDR2 reads ANQGSEA. This chain's CDR3 is CSVEAGGRPGANVLTF. DNA of the CDR3: TGCAGCGTCGAAGCGGGGGGGAGGCCTGGGGCCAACGTCCTGACTTTC.

The rearrangement joins TRBV6-5 to TRBJ2-7; 7 bases line up with TRBD1. Germline CDR1 is MNHEY and CDR2 is SVGAGI. V lost 5 bases, J lost 4 bases, and 5 bases stayed unmatched. The CDR3 extends over 13 amino acids. This CDR3 reads CASSATGVYEQYF. CDR3 in DNA: TGTGCCAGCAGTGCCACAGGGGTATACGAGCAGTACTTC.

This clone appeared once. V gene TRBV29-1 combines with J gene TRBJ2-3; D is undetermined. The CDR3 runs to 14 residues. Per the germline V gene, CDR1 is SQVTM and CDR2 is ANQGSEA. V lost 2 bases and J lost 0, with 9 bases in between. The CDR3: CSVETQVSTDTQYF. The CDR3 DNA reads TGCAGCGTTGAAACGCAGGTCAGCACAGATACGCAGTATTTT.

The CDR3 nucleotides are TGTGCCAGGGACATCGGGAATGAGCAGTTCTTC. Residues: CARDIGNEQFF. J is TRBJ2-1 and V is TRBV2; perhaps TRBD1 as D (5 bases). The CDR3 contains 11 residues. Germline V gives CDR1 SNHLY, CDR2 FYNNEI. V was clipped by 9 bases and J by 7 bases, with 10 bases between them.